Listed below are T cell receptor beta chains from one sample, sequenced in a study of blood T cell repertoires in COVID-19. Sequenced by immunoSEQ multiplex PCR; TCRdb stores in-frame clones only, minus some. The sample carries 250,000 to 350,000 clones, 84% recorded once. Sequencing was performed on peripheral blood. The source of these receptors is a human donor with COVID-19, enrolled during active disease. The donor label of this sample is uncertain. Each CDR3 is given with its conserved first and last residue. A D gene is named only where the DNA matches it firmly. Some rows have no size entry. The others give once, few or many, or a class for an expanded clone.

J gene: TRBJ1-2; clone size: .; V gene: TRBV5-1; D gene: TRBD1; CDR3 DNA: TGCGCCAGCAGCTTGGGAGGGGACAGACTTAACTATGGCTACACCTTC; CDR3 protein: CASSLGGDRLNYGYTF
J gene: TRBJ2-1; clone size: .; V gene: TRBV18; D gene: .; CDR3 DNA: TGTGCCAGCTCACCACCCATTATAGGCGGCTCCTACAATGAGCAGTTCTTC; CDR3 protein: CASSPPIIGGSYNEQFF
J gene: TRBJ1-4; clone size: once; V gene: TRBV6-6; D gene: .; CDR3 DNA: TGTGCCAGCAGTTCCCCCTACCACGGGGGGGTTGAAAAACTGTTTTTT; CDR3 protein: CASSSPYHGGVEKLFF
J gene: TRBJ2-3; clone size: few; V gene: TRBV5-1; D gene: TRBD2; CDR3 DNA: TGCGCCAGCAGCTTAACGGGACTACCCACAGATACGCAGTATTTT; CDR3 protein: CASSLTGLPTDTQYF
J gene: TRBJ2-4; clone size: .; V gene: TRBV2; D gene: .; CDR3 DNA: TGTGCCAGCAGTGAACGGGCAGGGATCGGTGCAAACATTCAGTACTTC; CDR3 protein: CASSERAGIGANIQYF
J gene: TRBJ2-7; clone size: .; V gene: TRBV6-1; D gene: TRBD1; CDR3 DNA: TGTGCCAGCAGTGAAACAGGGGGCGGTTTAGACGAGCAGTACTTC; CDR3 protein: CASSETGGGLDEQYF
J gene: TRBJ2-3; clone size: .; V gene: TRBV2; D gene: TRBD2; CDR3 DNA: TGTGCCAGCAGCCTTATGGGTAGCGGGAGAGGGAGCACAGATACGCAGTATTTT; CDR3 protein: CASSLMGSGRGSTDTQYF
J gene: TRBJ1-5; clone size: .; V gene: TRBV5-8; D gene: .; CDR3 DNA: TGTGCCAGCAGCCGGGTCAGGGGTTATAGCAATCAGCCCCAGCATTTT; CDR3 protein: CASSRVRGYSNQPQHF
J gene: TRBJ1-1; clone size: once; V gene: TRBV6-6; D gene: .; CDR3 DNA: TGTGCCAGCAGTCGGGGGGCAAGGGCTGAAGCTTTCTTT; CDR3 protein: CASSRGARAEAFF
J gene: TRBJ2-3; clone size: .; V gene: TRBV11-2; D gene: .; CDR3 DNA: TGTGCCAGCAGCTTAGATCTAGGCGATACGCAGTATTTT; CDR3 protein: CASSLDLGDTQYF
J gene: TRBJ2-3; clone size: .; V gene: TRBV10-1; D gene: TRBD2; CDR3 DNA: TGCGCCAGCAGCAACGTTTTAGCGGGAGAGGCAGATACGCAGTATTTT; CDR3 protein: CASSNVLAGEADTQYF
J gene: TRBJ1-1; clone size: .; V gene: TRBV19; D gene: .; CDR3 DNA: TGTGCCAGTAGTATTCAGGGGTTAGGAAACACTGAAGCTTTCTTT; CDR3 protein: CASSIQGLGNTEAFF
J gene: TRBJ2-7; clone size: .; V gene: TRBV4-1; D gene: TRBD2; CDR3 DNA: TGCGCCAGCAGCCAAGAGACTAGCGGGAGTGCAGTAGGGTACGAGCAGTACTTC; CDR3 protein: CASSQETSGSAVGYEQYF
J gene: TRBJ1-1; clone size: .; V gene: TRBV29-1; D gene: TRBD1; CDR3 DNA: TGCAGCGTCCGGGACAGCACTGAAGCTTTCTTT; CDR3 protein: CSVRDSTEAFF
J gene: TRBJ1-4; clone size: .; V gene: TRBV4-3; D gene: TRBD1; CDR3 DNA: TGCGCCAGCAGCCAAGAGGGACAGGGATTTACTACGGAAAAACTGTTTTTT; CDR3 protein: CASSQEGQGFTTEKLFF
J gene: TRBJ2-3; clone size: .; V gene: TRBV28; D gene: TRBD2; CDR3 DNA: TGTGCCAGCAGTTTCGGACTAGCGGCCTCTAGCACAGATACGCAGTATTTT; CDR3 protein: CASSFGLAASSTDTQYF
J gene: TRBJ1-2; clone size: .; V gene: TRBV14; D gene: TRBD1; CDR3 DNA: TGTGCCAGCAGCCGGGGACAGCCCGAAGGCTACACCTTC; CDR3 protein: CASSRGQPEGYTF
J gene: TRBJ1-4; clone size: .; V gene: TRBV7-9; D gene: TRBD1; CDR3 DNA: TGTGCCAGCAGCCGGGACAGGGTCTCGACTAATGAAAAACTGTTTTTT; CDR3 protein: CASSRDRVSTNEKLFF
J gene: TRBJ2-7; clone size: .; V gene: TRBV7-2; D gene: .; CDR3 DNA: TGTGCCAGCAGCTTATATACAACTAGGACAGTCTACGAGCAGTACTTC; CDR3 protein: CASSLYTTRTVYEQYF
J gene: TRBJ1-5; clone size: .; V gene: TRBV10-2; D gene: .; CDR3 DNA: TGCGCCAGCAGTGGGGCCGGGGTAAATCAGCCCCAGCATTTT; CDR3 protein: CASSGAGVNQPQHF
J gene: TRBJ1-1; clone size: few; V gene: TRBV27; D gene: .; CDR3 DNA: TGTGCCAGCAGTTTCCCCGGGTCCGGCGTCACTGAAGCTTTCTTT; CDR3 protein: CASSFPGSGVTEAFF
J gene: TRBJ2-2; clone size: .; V gene: TRBV28; D gene: TRBD2; CDR3 DNA: TGTGCCAGCCTAGCGGGAGGGAACACCGGGGAGCTGTTTTTT; CDR3 protein: CASLAGGNTGELFF
J gene: TRBJ1-6; clone size: few; V gene: TRBV6-5; D gene: .; CDR3 DNA: TGTGCCAGCAGACTAGCCGACAGATTGTTTTCACCCCTCCACTTT; CDR3 protein: CASRLADRLFSPLHF
J gene: TRBJ2-7; clone size: few; V gene: TRBV27; D gene: .; CDR3 DNA: TGTGCCAGCAGTTCCATCGGGGGTCCCCGAACCTACGAGCAGTACTTC; CDR3 protein: CASSSIGGPRTYEQYF
J gene: TRBJ2-3; clone size: .; V gene: TRBV20-1; D gene: .; CDR3 DNA: TGCAGTGCTACCCAGTTGGATACGCAGTATTTT; CDR3 protein: CSATQLDTQYF
J gene: TRBJ1-5; clone size: .; V gene: TRBV30; D gene: .; CDR3 DNA: TGTGCCTGGAGCCGGAGCAATCAGCCCCAGCATTTT; CDR3 protein: CAWSRSNQPQHF
J gene: TRBJ2-3; clone size: .; V gene: TRBV6-6; D gene: TRBD2; CDR3 DNA: TGTGCCAGCAGGGGACTAGCGGGAGGGGGTGTGGATACGCAGTATTTT; CDR3 protein: CASRGLAGGGVDTQYF
J gene: TRBJ2-7; clone size: .; V gene: TRBV7-2; D gene: .; CDR3 DNA: TGTGCCAGCAGCTCACAGCGGACTGGGATCACGCAGTACTTC; CDR3 protein: CASSSQRTGITQYF
J gene: TRBJ1-2; clone size: .; V gene: TRBV30; D gene: .; CDR3 DNA: .; CDR3 protein: CAWSVGVGSAF
J gene: TRBJ1-2; clone size: .; V gene: TRBV6-5; D gene: TRBD1; CDR3 DNA: TGTGCCAGCAGTTATGGGACAGGGGGCTTCTTAGGCGGCTACACCTTC; CDR3 protein: CASSYGTGGFLGGYTF
J gene: TRBJ2-2; clone size: .; V gene: TRBV11-2; D gene: TRBD2; CDR3 DNA: TGTGCCAGCAGCTCCGGACTAGCGGGACAAACCGGGGAGCTGTTTTTT; CDR3 protein: CASSSGLAGQTGELFF
J gene: TRBJ1-4; clone size: .; V gene: TRBV6-5; D gene: TRBD1; CDR3 DNA: TGTGCCAGCAGTTACTATGGACAGGGGGCTGTTGAAAAACTGTTTTTT; CDR3 protein: CASSYYGQGAVEKLFF
J gene: TRBJ2-7; clone size: .; V gene: TRBV19; D gene: TRBD2; CDR3 DNA: TGTGCCAGTAGTAAGGCCCTAGCGGGATCCTACGAGCAGTACTTC; CDR3 protein: CASSKALAGSYEQYF
J gene: TRBJ1-2; clone size: .; V gene: TRBV6-6; D gene: TRBD1; CDR3 DNA: TGTGCCAGCACTTGGACAGGGAGGCCCTACACCTTC; CDR3 protein: CASTWTGRPYTF
J gene: TRBJ2-1; clone size: .; V gene: TRBV27; D gene: TRBD2; CDR3 DNA: TGTGCCAGCAGTTTAAGGAGCGGGAGGGCGCATGAGCAGTTCTTC; CDR3 protein: CASSLRSGRAHEQFF
J gene: TRBJ1-5; clone size: once; V gene: TRBV7-9; D gene: TRBD1; CDR3 DNA: TGTGCCAGCAGCAGGACAGGGCTCAATCAGCCCCAGCATTTT; CDR3 protein: CASSRTGLNQPQHF
J gene: TRBJ2-7; clone size: .; V gene: TRBV29-1; D gene: TRBD2; CDR3 DNA: TGCAGCGTTGAGTTCCTAGCGGGAGTCTCCTACGAGCAGTACTTC; CDR3 protein: CSVEFLAGVSYEQYF
J gene: TRBJ2-3; clone size: .; V gene: TRBV4-3; D gene: .; CDR3 DNA: TGCGCCAGCAGCCATCGAAGCTTGGCGGGCGCAGATACGCAGTATTTT; CDR3 protein: CASSHRSLAGADTQYF
J gene: TRBJ2-1; clone size: .; V gene: TRBV11-3; D gene: TRBD2; CDR3 DNA: TGTGCCAGCAGCTCAGCTAGCGGGAGGGCCTACAATGAGCAGTTCTTC; CDR3 protein: CASSSASGRAYNEQFF
J gene: TRBJ2-7; clone size: .; V gene: TRBV7-2; D gene: .; CDR3 DNA: TGTGCCAGCAGCTTAGACAGCTCCTACGAGCAGTACTTC; CDR3 protein: CASSLDSSYEQYF
J gene: TRBJ2-2; clone size: many; V gene: TRBV6-6; D gene: .; CDR3 DNA: TGTGCCAGCAGTTATTGGGGGGCGAACACCGGGGAGCTGTTTTTT; CDR3 protein: CASSYWGANTGELFF
J gene: TRBJ2-7; clone size: few; V gene: TRBV11-3; D gene: TRBD1; CDR3 DNA: TGTGCCAGCAGAGGGGACAGCTACGAGCAGTACTTC; CDR3 protein: CASRGDSYEQYF
J gene: TRBJ1-1; clone size: .; V gene: TRBV7-9; D gene: .; CDR3 DNA: TGTGCCAGCAGCTTAAATGGACAGCAGAACACTGAAGCTTTCTTT; CDR3 protein: CASSLNGQQNTEAFF
J gene: TRBJ1-1; clone size: .; V gene: TRBV6-6; D gene: TRBD1; CDR3 DNA: TGTGCCAGCAGTAGCGTGGACAGGGGGCTGGACACTGAAGCTTTCTTT; CDR3 protein: CASSSVDRGLDTEAFF
J gene: TRBJ2-7; clone size: .; V gene: TRBV5-5; D gene: TRBD1; CDR3 DNA: TGTGCCAGCAGCCCGGGAGGGGACAGGGGTTTTGTAGCGGGGTACTACGAGCAGTACTTC; CDR3 protein: CASSPGGDRGFVAGYYEQYF
J gene: TRBJ1-1; clone size: .; V gene: TRBV20-1; D gene: .; CDR3 DNA: TGCAGTGCCGGGGGGAGTACTGAAGCTTTCTTT; CDR3 protein: CSAGGSTEAFF
J gene: TRBJ2-2; clone size: .; V gene: TRBV18; D gene: TRBD1; CDR3 DNA: TGTGCCAGCTCCCGGGAGTGGACAGGGGGACTGGACACCGGGGAGCTGTTTTTT; CDR3 protein: CASSREWTGGLDTGELFF
J gene: TRBJ1-2; clone size: .; V gene: TRBV19; D gene: TRBD1; CDR3 DNA: TGTGCCAGTAGGCCTCAGGGGGCGATTGGCTACACCTTC; CDR3 protein: CASRPQGAIGYTF
J gene: TRBJ1-1; clone size: .; V gene: TRBV2; D gene: .; CDR3 DNA: TGTGCCAGCAGTTTTACAGGGCCCACTGAAGCTTTCTTT; CDR3 protein: CASSFTGPTEAFF
J gene: TRBJ1-6; clone size: .; V gene: TRBV5-8; D gene: .; CDR3 DNA: TGTGCCAGCAGCCGGTTGCCCCTAGGGAGTAATTCACCCCTCCACTTT; CDR3 protein: CASSRLPLGSNSPLHF